Shown below are 8 T cell receptor beta chains from a single sample sequenced in a study of response to subunit inactivated influenza vaccine. One entry per CDR3 protein results from TCRdb running MiXCR on the RT-PCR reads. In the table there are hundreds of thousands of distinct CDR3 sequences, about 7.6% of which are singletons. The sample consisted of PBMCs from blood, taken around 25 months after vaccination. These receptors all stem from a man aged 45-69 years who received an inactivated influenza vaccine.

This clonotype was observed many times. The chain is built from TRBV12-3 or TRBV12-4 and TRBJ2-7; 8 positions agree with TRBD1. Trimming removed 5 bases from V and 6 bases from J; junction bases left unmatched: 6. The CDR3 is 13 residues long. The CDR3 is CASSAKTGGEQYF. In DNA, the CDR3 is TGTGCCAGCAGTGCCAAAACAGGGGGCGAGCAGTACTTC.

This clonotype was counted only a few times. This chain links TRBV4-1 with TRBJ1-6; tentative D call: TRBD1 (5 bases). The V gene lost 4 bases and the J gene lost 8 bases, with 9 bases spanning the gap. Germline CDR1 MGHRA, CDR2 YSYEKL. CDR3 length: 13 residues. The CDR3 DNA sequence: TGCGCCAGCAGCCGCGCCAGGGATTCACCCCTCCACTTT. Translated: CASSRARDSPLHF.

The chain recombines TRBV4-3 with TRBJ2-2, with a tentative D call TRBD2 (6 bases). Per germline, CDR1 LGHNA and CDR2 YSLEER. V was shortened by 1 base and J by 7 bases, with 10 bases between the two germline ends. This CDR3 has 14 residues. The CDR3 bases are TGCGCCAGCAGCCAAGTGGAGGGTAGCGGGGAGCTGTTTTTT. Protein sequence: CASSQVEGSGELFF.

This clonotype came up many times. CDR3 DNA sequence: TGCGCCAGCAGCGCGGGACTAGTTGCCTACAATGAGCAGTTCTTC. Residues: CASSAGLVAYNEQFF. The chain uses TRBV4-3 and TRBJ2-1, with 8 nucleotides matching TRBD2. V lost 5 bases, J lost 2 bases, and 5 bases stayed unmatched. The CDR3 has 15 residues. The germline gives CDR1 LGHNA, CDR2 YSLEER.

The chain carries TRBV20-1 and TRBJ1-2; D uncertain. V lost 3 bases and J lost 3, with 23 bases in between. Germline loops: CDR1 DFQATT, CDR2 SNEGSKA (reference sequence). This CDR3 has 17 residues. The CDR3 DNA reads as TGCAGTGCTAGTATAGGAGGGAACGTAGGGCACTACTATGGCTACACCTTC. The encoded protein is CSASIGGNVGHYYGYTF.

In its sample, this clonotype was seen many times. The chain has TRBV6-2 or TRBV6-3 and TRBJ2-1; D gene unclear. V gave up 5 bases and J gave up 6 bases, with 11 bases separating them. The CDR3 length is 13 residues. Germline CDR1 and CDR2: MNHEY and SVGEGT. CDR3 bases: TGTGCCAGCAGTGGCCGGGCTAGCAATGAGCAGTTCTTC. Amino acid sequence: CASSGRASNEQFF.

This clonotype occurred a few times. The rearrangement uses TRBV6-1 and TRBJ1-1, with a possible D match to TRBD1 (5 bases). Looked up from germline, CDR1 is MNHNS and CDR2 is SASEGT. Trimming stripped 8 bases from V and 0 bases from J, with 13 bases between. The CDR3 runs 14 residues. The CDR3: CASLAGGVNTEAFF. The CDR3 region has the DNA TGTGCCAGCCTAGCCGGGGGGGTGAACACTGAAGCTTTCTTT.

This clonotype appeared a few times. The chain combines TRBV7-2 with TRBJ2-5; 7 nucleotides align to TRBD2. This CDR3 spans 15 amino acids. With 1 base clipped from V and 3 bases from J, the junction kept 5 bases outside the gene matches. Germline CDR1 reads SGHTA; CDR2 reads FQGNSA. CDR3 protein: CASSLDRGVEETQYF. CDR3 nucleotide sequence: TGTGCCAGCAGCTTAGACCGGGGGGTCGAAGAGACCCAGTACTTC.